These T cell receptor beta chains were read from a single sample in a study of OX40 agonist ivuxolimab in advanced cancers. Sequenced by immunoSEQ multiplex PCR; TCRdb stores in-frame clones only, minus some. The repertoire holds about 30,000 clones, over 75% seen once, with roughly 9.7% in the top ten. The source was CD4+ or CD8+ T cells sorted from blood, collected in a trial of the OX40 agonist ivuxolimab. The origin of the receptors is an adult with an advanced solid tumor such as melanoma, head and neck, liver or kidney cancer. Both conserved end residues are part of each CDR3. Each record gives: clone size, V gene, D gene, J gene, CDR3 DNA, CDR3 protein. The D gene is left open where the match is weak. Clone size, where shown, is once, few, many, or a class for clones that have expanded.

-	TRBV6-5	-	TRBJ2-2	TGTGCCGCCTCGCATGGGACCGGGGAGCTGTTTTTT	CAASHGTGELFF
few	TRBV30	-	TRBJ1-1	TGTGCCTGGAGTCCAGGGAACACTGAAGCTTTCTTT	CAWSPGNTEAFF
-	TRBV5-6	-	TRBJ2-1	TGTGCCAGCAGCATCGGACCGAATGAGCAGTTCTTC	CASSIGPNEQFF
few	TRBV30	-	TRBJ1-5	TGTGCCTGGAGCTACCTTAGGAGGAATCAGCCCCAGCATTTT	CAWSYLRRNQPQHF
-	TRBV6-5	-	TRBJ1-1	TGTGCCAGCACCCGACGGGCCAGGGAAGTCACTGAAGCTTTCTTT	CASTRRAREVTEAFF
-	TRBV21-1	-	TRBJ2-3	TGTGCCAGCAGCTCGCTAACAGATACGCAGTATTTT	CASSSLTDTQYF
-	TRBV7-9	TRBD2	TRBJ2-5	TGTGCCAGCAGCTCCGACCGAGGGTTTAGCGGGGGGATCGAGACCCAGTACTTC	CASSSDRGFSGGIETQYF
-	TRBV28	-	TRBJ2-7	TGTGCCAGCAGTTCCCCCTTGGTGAGCTCCTACGAGCAGTACTTC	CASSSPLVSSYEQYF
-	TRBV9	TRBD1	TRBJ1-1	TGTGCCAGCAGCGTAAACCCAGGGGGAAACACTGAAGCTTTCTTT	CASSVNPGGNTEAFF
-	TRBV6-5	-	TRBJ2-7	TGTGCCAGCAGTTGGGGCAGAGATCTTTACGAGCAGTACTTC	CASSWGRDLYEQYF
-	TRBV14	-	TRBJ2-7	TGTGCCAGCAGCCAAGCGTCCGTAATTAACTCCTACGAGCAGTACTTT	CASSQASVINSYEQYF
-	TRBV5-1	TRBD1	TRBJ1-3	TGCGCCAGCAGCTCCTCGGGACAGGGATCCGGAAACACCATATATTTT	CASSSSGQGSGNTIYF
-	TRBV29-1	-	TRBJ2-7	TGCAGCGCAACCAGGGGGGAATCCTACGAGCAGTACTTC	CSATRGESYEQYF
-	TRBV5-1	-	TRBJ2-7	TGCGCCAGCAGCTTGGAAGGGTTGGAGTACTTC	CASSLEGLEYF
few	TRBV19	-	TRBJ1-6	TGTGCCAGTAGTGAGGCAGGGTATGACTCCTATAATTCACCCCTCCACTTT	CASSEAGYDSYNSPLHF
-	TRBV7-9	-	TRBJ1-6	TGTGCCAGCGGACTATCGGGGGCTTATAATTCACCCCTCCACTTT	CASGLSGAYNSPLHF
-	TRBV30	-	TRBJ2-5	TGTGCCTGGAGTGTACGGGTAGAGACCCAGTACTTC	CAWSVRVETQYF
few	TRBV10-2	TRBD2	TRBJ2-1	TGCGCCAGCATAGGGCGGGGGGGGTATGAGCAGTTCTTC	CASIGRGGYEQFF
once	TRBV14	TRBD1	TRBJ2-7	TGTGCCAGCAGCCAAGTGGACAGGGTCCACGAGCAGTACTTC	CASSQVDRVHEQYF
-	TRBV28	-	TRBJ2-7	TGTGCCAGCAGTGACCCCCCTAGTGGCCTCAACTACGAGCAGTACTTC	CASSDPPSGLNYEQYF
-	TRBV6-5	TRBD2	TRBJ2-3	TGTGCCAGCGGGACTAGCGGCCTATCCACAGATACGCAGTATTTT	CASGTSGLSTDTQYF
-	TRBV30	-	TRBJ1-1	TGTGCCTGGATGAGAAACACTGAAGCTTTCTTT	CAWMRNTEAFF
-	TRBV18	-	TRBJ1-2	TGTGCCAGCTCACCGTCAAGGGCGCCAATACATGTTAACTATGGCTACACCTTC	CASSPSRAPIHVNYGYTF
once	TRBV19	-	TRBJ2-7	TGTGCCAGTAGTCAGTGGGGGGGGATGACAGGGATCGCCACGGCGACCGAGCAGTACTTC	CASSQWGGMTGIATATEQYF
-	TRBV20-1	-	TRBJ2-7	TGCAGTGCTAGTGCGGGTTACGAGCAGTACTTC	CSASAGYEQYF
-	TRBV6-1	TRBD1	TRBJ2-3	TGTGCCAGCAGTGCCCAGGACAGGGACTCAGATACGCAGTATTTT	CASSAQDRDSDTQYF
few	TRBV18	TRBD1	TRBJ1-2	TGTGCCAGCTCACTGGGGACAGGGGTTAACTATGGCTACACCTTC	CASSLGTGVNYGYTF
few	TRBV4-1	-	TRBJ2-3	TGCGCCAGCAGCCAAGAAGAGCGGGGCACAGATACGCAGTATTTT	CASSQEERGTDTQYF
-	TRBV5-1	TRBD1	TRBJ1-1	TGCGCCAGCAGCCCCTCCAGGACAGGGGGCAACACTGAAGCTTTCTTT	CASSPSRTGGNTEAFF
-	TRBV18	-	TRBJ2-7	TGTGCCAGCTCACCTTCAGGAGGGTCCTACGAGCAGTACTTC	CASSPSGGSYEQYF
-	TRBV7-2	-	TRBJ1-1	TGTGCCAGCAGCTTAGGACCGGGCGCTGAAGCTTTCTTT	CASSLGPGAEAFF
-	TRBV5-1	-	TRBJ1-2	TGCGCCAGCAGCTTTGCGGTTGACTATGGCTACACCTTC	CASSFAVDYGYTF
-	TRBV15	-	TRBJ1-1	TGTGCCACCAGCCCTGGGCCCCCCAACACTGAAGCTTTCTTT	CATSPGPPNTEAFF
once	TRBV6-5	-	TRBJ1-1	TGTGCCAGCCGTCGGGATTACGAGAACACTGAAGCTTTCTTT	CASRRDYENTEAFF
-	TRBV11-2	TRBD1	TRBJ1-2	TGTGCCAGCAGCGTACGACAGGGTCCCAATAACTATGGCTACACCTTC	CASSVRQGPNNYGYTF